Here is one T cell receptor beta chain with its context. Its target is unknown. These data come from a study of cytomegalovirus exposure and HLA in healthy donors. Broader study findings: The likely explanation for a cluster of highly shared sequence variants was sequencing artifact.

The PCR contained 60 Vbeta and 13 Jbeta primers. Profiling relied on immunoSEQ multiplex PCR, and the TCRdb table lists in-frame clones only, not all of them. The sample consists of 110,000 to 150,000 clones, over 60% of them appearing once. Source material: PBMCs. The receptor was isolated from a female donor in good health and CMV-seronegative.

For the CDR3, the DNA is TGTGCCAGCTCACTAGGGACAGGAATGAACACTGAAGCTTTCTTT. This sequence encodes CASSLGTGMNTEAFF. V usage is TRBV18 and J usage is TRBJ1-1, with 8 nucleotides matching TRBD1. The CDR3 runs to 15 residues. Per the germline V gene, CDR1 is KGHSH and CDR2 is LQKENI. The junction had 4 bases not matched to a gene; V was cut back by 4 bases and J by 0 bases.